The rows below give T cell receptor beta chains drawn from one sample of a study of cytomegalovirus exposure and HLA in healthy donors. Method: immunoSEQ multiplex PCR; TCRdb's copy keeps in-frame clones and lacks some. The table includes approximately 170,000 clones, 85% detected once. The specimen was PBMCs. The source is a boy between 2 and 15 years old in good health and CMV-seronegative. CDR3s include the opening cysteine and the closing phenylalanine or tryptophan. The D gene is left open where the match is weak. The size of a clone is reported for some rows only, either as once, few or many, or as a class for expanded clones.

v_gene,d_gene,abundance,j_gene,CDR3nt,CDR3aa
TRBV19,TRBD1,-,TRBJ2-5,TGTGCCAGTAGTGATGGACAGGGTGTCTTGGAGACCCAGTACTTC,CASSDGQGVLETQYF
TRBV25-1,TRBD1,-,TRBJ2-7,TGTGCCAGCAGTGAAAGTAGGGGACAGGGGTCCGAGTGGTACGAGCAGTACTTC,CASSESRGQGSEWYEQYF
TRBV5-6,-,few,TRBJ2-7,TGTGCCAGCAGCTTGGGGCAGTCCTACGAGCAGTACTTC,CASSLGQSYEQYF
TRBV10-3,TRBD1,-,TRBJ2-2,TGTGCCATCAGCCCCTCGACAGGGGATCCCGGGGAGCTGTTTTTT,CAISPSTGDPGELFF
TRBV5-4,-,-,TRBJ2-6,TGTGCCAGCAGCACGAGCTCTGGGGCCAACGTCCTGACTTTC,CASSTSSGANVLTF
TRBV27,TRBD1,-,TRBJ1-1,TGTGCCAGCAGAAGGACAGGGGGGAATGGTGAAGCTTTCTTT,CASRRTGGNGEAFF
TRBV28,-,-,TRBJ1-4,TGTGCCAGCAGTCTCCTGGCCGCCCCGTCTAATGAAAAACTGTTTTTT,CASSLLAAPSNEKLFF
TRBV7-3,TRBD2,-,TRBJ2-3,TGTGCCAGCAGCTTAAGCCGGGGCGCGGGAGCCACAGATACGCAGTATTTT,CASSLSRGAGATDTQYF
TRBV2,TRBD1,-,TRBJ2-5,TGTGCCAGCAGGATGGACAGGGCCCAAGAGACCCAGTACTTC,CASRMDRAQETQYF
TRBV27,TRBD2,few,TRBJ2-1,TGTGCCAGCGCGGGGGGGCGGGGGGCCTACAATGAGCAGTTCTTC,CASAGGRGAYNEQFF
TRBV19,-,few,TRBJ1-4,TGTGCCAGTACGTGGGGGACTAGATCCCAAGGACAACTGTTTTTT,CASTWGTRSQGQLFF
TRBV7-9,TRBD1,few,TRBJ1-1,TGTGCCAGCAGCCACCGGGACAGGGGCACTGAAGCTTTCTTT,CASSHRDRGTEAFF
TRBV7-8,-,-,TRBJ1-3,TGTGCCAGCAGCCTCCTATCTGGAAACACCATATATTTT,CASSLLSGNTIYF
TRBV5-6,-,-,TRBJ2-5,TGTGCCAGCAGCTCTACGGGACAAGAGACCCAGTACTTC,CASSSTGQETQYF
TRBV7-3,-,once,TRBJ2-4,TGTGCCAGCAGCTTTTCTTGGATGGGGCTAGCCAAAAACATTCAGTACTTC,CASSFSWMGLAKNIQYF
TRBV11-1,-,few,TRBJ2-1,TGTGCCAGCAGCCTCCCGACTAGATTGCAGTTCTTC,CASSLPTRLQFF
TRBV27,TRBD2,-,TRBJ2-1,TGTGCCAGCAGTTTATATAGCCCAGGGACTAGCGGGATTCCTGAGCAGTTCTTC,CASSLYSPGTSGIPEQFF
TRBV28,-,-,TRBJ2-2,TGTGCCAGCAGGAGAGATACAGGGTGGAACGGGGAGCTGTTTTTT,CASRRDTGWNGELFF
TRBV28,TRBD1,once,TRBJ1-6,TGTGCCAGCAGTTTATTTGCGGGACAGAATAATTCACCCCTCCACTTT,CASSLFAGQNNSPLHF
TRBV25-1,-,-,TRBJ2-2,TGTGCCAGCAGTGAATTAGTAGGGGAGCTGTTTTTT,CASSELVGELFF
TRBV6-1,TRBD1,-,TRBJ2-5,TGTGCCAGCAGTGGGTCCGGGACAGGGGTTAGGCCTCAAGAGACCCAGTACTTC,CASSGSGTGVRPQETQYF
TRBV18,-,-,TRBJ1-6,TGTGCCAGCTCCACAGCGTGGGGGACTCGGGATTCACCCCTCCACTTT,CASSTAWGTRDSPLHF
TRBV21-1,-,-,TRBJ2-5,TGTGCCAGCAGAAAGGGGGCCGAACCCTCGAACAGGGTAGGATATGGAGAGACCCAGTACTTC,CASRKGAEPSNRVGYGETQYF
TRBV11-3,TRBD2,-,TRBJ2-1,TGTGCCAGCAGCATAAGCGGGAATCCTTACAATGAGCAGTTCTTC,CASSISGNPYNEQFF
TRBV6-6,TRBD1,-,TRBJ1-1,TGTGCCAGCAGTTATACCGGGACAGACCCTGAAGCTTTCTTT,CASSYTGTDPEAFF
TRBV5-1,TRBD2,few,TRBJ2-1,TGCGCCAGCAGCCCGTCCGGGGGGGTGCCCTACAATGAGCAGTTCTTC,CASSPSGGVPYNEQFF
TRBV19,-,-,TRBJ1-2,TGTGCCAGTAGTATAGATCATGCAGGGGATTATGGCTACACCTTC,CASSIDHAGDYGYTF
TRBV6-6,-,-,TRBJ1-6,TGTGCCAGCAGTTATGTCAGGGTCCATAATTCACCCCTCCACTTT,CASSYVRVHNSPLHF
TRBV2,-,once,TRBJ2-3,TGTGCCAGCATTCTCAGAACAGATACGCAGTATTTT,CASILRTDTQYF
TRBV7-9,TRBD1,-,TRBJ2-5,TGTGCCAGCAGCACCGACAGGGAAGAGACCCAGTACTTC,CASSTDREETQYF
TRBV7-3,TRBD2,-,TRBJ2-3,TGTGCCAGCAGCCAAGCGGGAGAGGGCACAGATACGCAGTATTTT,CASSQAGEGTDTQYF
TRBV5-1,TRBD2,-,TRBJ2-5,TGCGCCAGCAGCTTTGGACTAGCGGGAGTTTTGGGAGAGACCCAGTACTTC,CASSFGLAGVLGETQYF
TRBV10-3,TRBD1,-,TRBJ1-6,TGTGCCATCAGCCGACGGGACAGGGGTAATTCACCCCTCCACTTT,CAISRRDRGNSPLHF
TRBV25-1,-,-,TRBJ2-1,TGTGCCAGCAGTATATATACAGGCTCCTACAATGAGCAGTTCTTC,CASSIYTGSYNEQFF
TRBV5-5,TRBD2,once,TRBJ2-1,TGTGCCAGCAGCCCCGGACTAGCCCCCTCCTACAATGAGCAGTTCTTC,CASSPGLAPSYNEQFF
TRBV6-5,-,-,TRBJ2-2,TGTGCCAGCAGTTCCCCACCCGGCGGGGAGCTGTTTTTT,CASSSPPGGELFF
TRBV5-4,TRBD1,-,TRBJ1-1,TGTGCCAGCAGCCCGGACAGGTTGAACACTGAAGCTTTCTTT,CASSPDRLNTEAFF
TRBV19,-,-,TRBJ1-4,TGTGCCAGTAGGAGGGTTCGTCACAGGGACAATGAAAAACTGTTTTTT,CASRRVRHRDNEKLFF
TRBV27,-,-,TRBJ2-3,TGTGCCAGCAGTTGGGGCGGCGGGACTAGCACAGATACGCAGTATTTT,CASSWGGGTSTDTQYF
TRBV28,-,-,TRBJ2-3,TGTGCCAGCAGTTTTAGGCAGGGTACAGATACGCAGTATTTT,CASSFRQGTDTQYF
TRBV9,-,-,TRBJ1-1,TGTGCCAGCAGCCGAGAATTGAACACTGAAGCTTTCTTT,CASSRELNTEAFF
TRBV4-2,-,-,TRBJ2-5,TGTGCCAGCAGCCAATCTGGAGGGAAGGAGACCCAGTACTTC,CASSQSGGKETQYF
TRBV6-1,-,once,TRBJ1-4,TGTGCCAGCAGTGAAAGTCCCGTGTACGGGGAAAAACTGTTTTTT,CASSESPVYGEKLFF
TRBV5-1,-,-,TRBJ2-7,TGCGCCAGCAGCCTCTTTGGCTCTCGGGAGTACTTC,CASSLFGSREYF
TRBV18,-,-,TRBJ2-2,TGTGCCAGCTCACCAAGCGACACCGGGGAGCTGTTTTTT,CASSPSDTGELFF
TRBV7-6,TRBD1,-,TRBJ2-2,TGTGCCAGCAGCTCCCCGACAGGGCTAAACACCGGGGAGCTGTTTTTT,CASSSPTGLNTGELFF
TRBV11-2,-,-,TRBJ2-6,TGTGCCAGCAGCCCCCGTGGAGGGGCTGGCTCAGGGGCCAACGTCCTGACTTTC,CASSPRGGAGSGANVLTF
TRBV2,-,-,TRBJ1-1,TGTGCCAGCAGTGAAGGGGGGGGACCCGACACTGAAGCTTTCTTT,CASSEGGGPDTEAFF
TRBV19,-,-,TRBJ1-4,TGTGCCAGTAAAGAGTCAACTAATGAAAAACTGTTTTTT,CASKESTNEKLFF
TRBV5-5,-,-,TRBJ2-3,TGTGCCAGCAGCTTGGCCGGCACAGATACGCAGTATTTT,CASSLAGTDTQYF
TRBV7-9,TRBD2,-,TRBJ2-5,TGTGCCAGCAGCCTCTTCCGCGGGGGGTACCAAGAGACCCAGTACTTC,CASSLFRGGYQETQYF
TRBV9,TRBD1,-,TRBJ2-1,TGTGCCAGCAGCGTAGTGAGTGGGGACAGGGGTGTCCACAATGAGCAGTTCTTC,CASSVVSGDRGVHNEQFF
TRBV30,-,few,TRBJ1-1,TGTGCCTGGACTCAGGGGCTAACCCCTGAAGCTTTCTTT,CAWTQGLTPEAFF
TRBV6-5,-,once,TRBJ1-6,TGTGCCAGCAGTTACGGAGTCCCGTATAATTCACCCCTCCACTTT,CASSYGVPYNSPLHF
TRBV4-1,-,-,TRBJ2-5,TGCGCCAGCAGCCAAGTAAGAGGCGACCAAGAGACCCAGTACTTC,CASSQVRGDQETQYF
TRBV18,-,few,TRBJ2-7,TGTGCCAGCTCACCACCTATCAGGGAAACCTACGAGCAGTACTTC,CASSPPIRETYEQYF
TRBV12-2,-,-,TRBJ2-5,TGTGCAAGTCGCTTAGACAGGGGGCGAGAGACCCAGTACTTC,CASRLDRGRETQYF
TRBV7-9,TRBD1,-,TRBJ1-1,TGTTCCAGCAGCTTTTCCCCGGACAGGGTTGACACTGAAGCTTTCTTT,CSSSFSPDRVDTEAFF
TRBV7-9,-,-,TRBJ1-2,TGTGCCAGCAGCTTCGTTATCGGAATGCTCGGGGATGGCTACACCTTC,CASSFVIGMLGDGYTF
TRBV2,-,-,TRBJ1-4,TGTGCCAGCAGTGCGGGTGCGTCCCCGGCGGGTGAAAAACTGTTTTTT,CASSAGASPAGEKLFF